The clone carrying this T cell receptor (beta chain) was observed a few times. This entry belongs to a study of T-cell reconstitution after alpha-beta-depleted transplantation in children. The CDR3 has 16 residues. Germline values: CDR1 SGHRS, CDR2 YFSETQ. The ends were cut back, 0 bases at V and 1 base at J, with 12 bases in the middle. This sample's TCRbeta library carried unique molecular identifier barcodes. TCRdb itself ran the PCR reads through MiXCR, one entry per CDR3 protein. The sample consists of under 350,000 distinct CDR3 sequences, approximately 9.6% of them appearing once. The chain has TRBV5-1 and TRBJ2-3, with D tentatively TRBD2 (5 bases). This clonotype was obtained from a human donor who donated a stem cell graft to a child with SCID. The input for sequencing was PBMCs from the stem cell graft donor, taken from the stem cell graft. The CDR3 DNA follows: TGCGCCAGCAGCTTGGCGAAGGGAGTTGGCACAGATACGCAGTATTTT. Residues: CASSLAKGVGTDTQYF. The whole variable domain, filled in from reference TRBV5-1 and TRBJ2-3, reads KAGVTQTPRYLIKTRGQQVTLSCSPISGHRSVSWYQQTPGQGLQFLFEYFSETQRNKGNFPGRFSGRQFSNSRSEMNVSTLELGDSALYLCASSLAKGVGTDTQYFGPGTRLTVL.